A selection of T cell receptor beta chains follows, all from one sample in a study of cytomegalovirus exposure and HLA in healthy donors. The method was immunoSEQ multiplex PCR; TCRdb's version includes in-frame clones alone and lacks a portion of them. The table lists around 150,000 clones, around a tenth of them singletons. The material sequenced was PBMCs. The receptors shown here come from a male donor in good health and CMV-seronegative. The CDR3 runs from the conserved cysteine through the conserved F or W. A D gene is named only where the DNA matches it firmly. Only some rows state a clone size, as once, few, many or a class for expanded clones.

cdr3_nt: TGCGCCAGCAGCCAAGAGGACTTTTCCCTAACCTACGAGCAGTACTTC
cdr3_aa: CASSQEDFSLTYEQYF
clone_size: NA
j_call: TRBJ2-7
v_call: TRBV4-1
d_call: NA

cdr3_nt: TGTGCCAGCAGTTTCGCGACGGACAGCCAAGAGACCCAGTACTTC
cdr3_aa: CASSFATDSQETQYF
clone_size: NA
j_call: TRBJ2-5
v_call: TRBV6-7
d_call: NA

cdr3_nt: TGTGCCAGCAGTGAAGTTGGGGGAGGAGCTGGCTACACCTTC
cdr3_aa: CASSEVGGGAGYTF
clone_size: NA
j_call: TRBJ1-2
v_call: TRBV6-1
d_call: NA

cdr3_nt: TGTGCCGTCGCCGAGGCCCGGGACTCTCGCTCTGGAAACACCATATATTTT
cdr3_aa: CAVAEARDSRSGNTIYF
clone_size: NA
j_call: TRBJ1-3
v_call: TRBV10-3
d_call: NA

cdr3_nt: TGTGCCAGCAGCTCAGGGCCCTCGGCGAACACTGAAGCTTTCTTT
cdr3_aa: CASSSGPSANTEAFF
clone_size: NA
j_call: TRBJ1-1
v_call: TRBV9
d_call: NA

cdr3_nt: TGCGCCAGCAGCTTCACAGGGGGCGGGGAGCTGTTTTTT
cdr3_aa: CASSFTGGGELFF
clone_size: NA
j_call: TRBJ2-2
v_call: TRBV5-1
d_call: TRBD1

cdr3_nt: TGTGCCAGCAGCGTAGCAGGGGTCGACGAAAAACTGTTTTTT
cdr3_aa: CASSVAGVDEKLFF
clone_size: few
j_call: TRBJ1-4
v_call: TRBV9
d_call: NA

cdr3_nt: TGTGCCACTCGACGGGACAACTATGAAAAACTGTTTTTT
cdr3_aa: CATRRDNYEKLFF
clone_size: NA
j_call: TRBJ1-4
v_call: TRBV7-2
d_call: NA

cdr3_nt: TGTGCCAGTAGTGTTCGGGGAGATACGCAGTATTTT
cdr3_aa: CASSVRGDTQYF
clone_size: NA
j_call: TRBJ2-3
v_call: TRBV19
d_call: NA

cdr3_nt: TGTGCCAGTAGTATAGACGGGGAGGACACCATATATTTT
cdr3_aa: CASSIDGEDTIYF
clone_size: NA
j_call: TRBJ1-3
v_call: TRBV19
d_call: NA

cdr3_nt: TGTGCCAGCAGTATCGGCAGGAGGAGTAGCTCCTATAATTCACCCCTCCACTTT
cdr3_aa: CASSIGRRSSSYNSPLHF
clone_size: NA
j_call: TRBJ1-6
v_call: TRBV27
d_call: NA

cdr3_nt: TGTGCTTACAGGGGCCTCCCGCAAGAGACCCAGTACTTC
cdr3_aa: CAYRGLPQETQYF
clone_size: NA
j_call: TRBJ2-5
v_call: TRBV12-5
d_call: TRBD1

cdr3_nt: TGTGCCAGCATCACAGGGACAGGGGTTTCCTGGGAGCAGTACTTC
cdr3_aa: CASITGTGVSWEQYF
clone_size: NA
j_call: TRBJ2-7
v_call: TRBV7-8
d_call: TRBD1

cdr3_nt: TGCGCCAGCAGCCAAGATCTTTCAGGGAGGATAAACACCATATATTTT
cdr3_aa: CASSQDLSGRINTIYF
clone_size: NA
j_call: TRBJ1-3
v_call: TRBV4-3
d_call: NA

cdr3_nt: TGTGCCAGCAGCCGGACAGGGGGACAATCCTACGAGCAGTACTTC
cdr3_aa: CASSRTGGQSYEQYF
clone_size: NA
j_call: TRBJ2-7
v_call: TRBV6-5
d_call: TRBD1

cdr3_nt: TGTGCCAGCAGTTACGGAGGAAACTCTGGAAACACCATATATTTT
cdr3_aa: CASSYGGNSGNTIYF
clone_size: NA
j_call: TRBJ1-3
v_call: TRBV6-6
d_call: NA

cdr3_nt: TGCGCCAGCAGTCCCGGACAGGGAATCTCCTACGAGCAGTACTTC
cdr3_aa: CASSPGQGISYEQYF
clone_size: NA
j_call: TRBJ2-7
v_call: TRBV4-1
d_call: TRBD1

cdr3_nt: TGTGCCAGCAGTACACCTCCCCAGGGGAGAACTGAAGCTTTCTTT
cdr3_aa: CASSTPPQGRTEAFF
clone_size: few
j_call: TRBJ1-1
v_call: TRBV6-5
d_call: NA

cdr3_nt: TGTGCCAGTAGTGTAACAGGGTACCCGTCCTACGAGCAGTACTTC
cdr3_aa: CASSVTGYPSYEQYF
clone_size: NA
j_call: TRBJ2-7
v_call: TRBV19
d_call: NA

cdr3_nt: TGTGCCAGCAGTCAAGGACAGGGGGCTAACTATGGCTACACCTTC
cdr3_aa: CASSQGQGANYGYTF
clone_size: NA
j_call: TRBJ1-2
v_call: TRBV5-4
d_call: TRBD1

cdr3_nt: TGTGCCAGCAGCTTGTGGACAGGGATGGGTTTGTCTGAAGCTTTCTTT
cdr3_aa: CASSLWTGMGLSEAFF
clone_size: NA
j_call: TRBJ1-1
v_call: TRBV7-6
d_call: TRBD1

cdr3_nt: TGTGCCAGCAGCCTACCCGATACCGGGACCCAGTACTTC
cdr3_aa: CASSLPDTGTQYF
clone_size: few
j_call: TRBJ2-5
v_call: TRBV7-2
d_call: NA

cdr3_nt: TGTGCCAGCAGCTTTGGGCTAGCGGGGGGGGGTGAGCAGTTCTTC
cdr3_aa: CASSFGLAGGGEQFF
clone_size: NA
j_call: TRBJ2-1
v_call: TRBV7-2
d_call: TRBD2

cdr3_nt: TGCGCCAGCAGCTTCGGGACAGGGCTTATAAACTATGGCTACACCTTC
cdr3_aa: CASSFGTGLINYGYTF
clone_size: few
j_call: TRBJ1-2
v_call: TRBV5-1
d_call: TRBD1

cdr3_nt: TGTGCCAGCAGCCGAGAAATGTACACTGAAGCTTTCTTT
cdr3_aa: CASSREMYTEAFF
clone_size: NA
j_call: TRBJ1-1
v_call: TRBV7-9
d_call: NA

cdr3_nt: TGTGCCAGCAGTCGAGGTCTCAACTACGGGACTAGCCCTTTTTGGGCAGATACGCAGTATTTT
cdr3_aa: CASSRGLNYGTSPFWADTQYF
clone_size: few
j_call: TRBJ2-3
v_call: TRBV27
d_call: TRBD2

cdr3_nt: TGTGCCTGGAGTCCCTTGGGGGGACTGCAGTTCTTC
cdr3_aa: CAWSPLGGLQFF
clone_size: NA
j_call: TRBJ2-1
v_call: TRBV30
d_call: NA

cdr3_nt: TGTGCCAGCGGTAGGGACACCGGGTTCGCTGCGCAGTATTTT
cdr3_aa: CASGRDTGFAAQYF
clone_size: few
j_call: TRBJ2-3
v_call: TRBV9
d_call: NA

cdr3_nt: TGTGCCAGCAGCTTGGCCGAACAGGAGACCCAGTACTTC
cdr3_aa: CASSLAEQETQYF
clone_size: NA
j_call: TRBJ2-5
v_call: TRBV5-4
d_call: NA

cdr3_nt: TGTGCCAGTGGGACAGGGATGTACACTGAAGCTTTCTTT
cdr3_aa: CASGTGMYTEAFF
clone_size: NA
j_call: TRBJ1-1
v_call: TRBV19
d_call: TRBD1

cdr3_nt: TGTAGGACAGGGAACACTGAAGCTTTCTTT
cdr3_aa: CRTGNTEAFF
clone_size: NA
j_call: TRBJ1-1
v_call: TRBV6-8
d_call: TRBD1

cdr3_nt: TGTGCCAGCAGCCAATACCCGGGGAGGCCTTTCATGAACACTGAAGCTTTCTTT
cdr3_aa: CASSQYPGRPFMNTEAFF
clone_size: NA
j_call: TRBJ1-1
v_call: TRBV16
d_call: NA

cdr3_nt: TGTGCCAGCAGCACTAGTCGATTGGCTGAAGCTTTCTTT
cdr3_aa: CASSTSRLAEAFF
clone_size: few
j_call: TRBJ1-1
v_call: TRBV7-2
d_call: NA

cdr3_nt: TGTGCCACTCACAGGAGCTCTGGAAACACCATATATTTT
cdr3_aa: CATHRSSGNTIYF
clone_size: few
j_call: TRBJ1-3
v_call: TRBV6-5
d_call: NA

cdr3_nt: TGTGCCAGTAGTCCTCCACAGGTCTATAGCAATCAGCCCCAGCATTTT
cdr3_aa: CASSPPQVYSNQPQHF
clone_size: few
j_call: TRBJ1-5
v_call: TRBV19
d_call: NA

cdr3_nt: TGCGCCAGCAGCCCTCAATGGAGTCAAGAGACCCAGTACTTC
cdr3_aa: CASSPQWSQETQYF
clone_size: NA
j_call: TRBJ2-5
v_call: TRBV5-1
d_call: NA

cdr3_nt: TGTGCCAGCAGTCGCCTAAGGGGCGGGAGCTACGAGCAGTACTTC
cdr3_aa: CASSRLRGGSYEQYF
clone_size: few
j_call: TRBJ2-7
v_call: TRBV6-5
d_call: TRBD2

cdr3_nt: TGCGCCAGCAGTGAGTTGGACAGCTACGAGCAGTACTTC
cdr3_aa: CASSELDSYEQYF
clone_size: NA
j_call: TRBJ2-7
v_call: TRBV10-1
d_call: NA

cdr3_nt: TGCGCCAGCAGCCCACCGACAGGGGCAGACTTTTACACCTTC
cdr3_aa: CASSPPTGADFYTF
clone_size: NA
j_call: TRBJ1-2
v_call: TRBV5-1
d_call: TRBD1

cdr3_nt: TGTGCCAGCAGTTATAGGGGTAGAGCTTTCTTT
cdr3_aa: CASSYRGRAFF
clone_size: NA
j_call: TRBJ1-1
v_call: TRBV28
d_call: NA

cdr3_nt: TGTGCCAGCAGTCTCAGGGGTTACAATGAGCAGTTCTTC
cdr3_aa: CASSLRGYNEQFF
clone_size: few
j_call: TRBJ2-1
v_call: TRBV27
d_call: NA

cdr3_nt: TGTGCCAGCACGGGGGACAGAACTAACTATGGCTACACCTTC
cdr3_aa: CASTGDRTNYGYTF
clone_size: few
j_call: TRBJ1-2
v_call: TRBV2
d_call: TRBD1

cdr3_nt: TGTGCCAGCAGCCCTGGACTAGCGGGAGGAGGGTCCTACAATGAGCAGTTCTTC
cdr3_aa: CASSPGLAGGGSYNEQFF
clone_size: NA
j_call: TRBJ2-1
v_call: TRBV4-2
d_call: TRBD2

cdr3_nt: TGTGCCAGCTCACCACCCGAGACAGGGTACGAAAAACTGTTTTTT
cdr3_aa: CASSPPETGYEKLFF
clone_size: NA
j_call: TRBJ1-4
v_call: TRBV18
d_call: TRBD1

cdr3_nt: TGTGCCAGCAGCTTCCGGGACAGGGCTTCACCCCTCCACTTT
cdr3_aa: CASSFRDRASPLHF
clone_size: NA
j_call: TRBJ1-6
v_call: TRBV7-2
d_call: TRBD1

cdr3_nt: TGTGCCAGCAGCCCCATCCGGACAGGGGGTAGGGGGACTGAAGCTTTCTTT
cdr3_aa: CASSPIRTGGRGTEAFF
clone_size: NA
j_call: TRBJ1-1
v_call: TRBV7-6
d_call: TRBD1

cdr3_nt: TGTGCCAGCAGTTTATTCCAGGGGCCAACTAATGAAAAACTGTTTTTT
cdr3_aa: CASSLFQGPTNEKLFF
clone_size: NA
j_call: TRBJ1-4
v_call: TRBV28
d_call: NA

cdr3_nt: TGTGCCAGCAGCCAGGGTCCGGGACAGGGCAAGTACGAGCAGTACTTC
cdr3_aa: CASSQGPGQGKYEQYF
clone_size: few
j_call: TRBJ2-7
v_call: TRBV4-2
d_call: TRBD1

cdr3_nt: TGTGCCAGCAGCTTAGCGACTAGCGTCGGGACCCAGTACTTC
cdr3_aa: CASSLATSVGTQYF
clone_size: NA
j_call: TRBJ2-5
v_call: TRBV7-9
d_call: TRBD2